What follows are 11 T cell receptor beta chains derived from one specimen sequenced in a study of vaccination effects on CD4 cells after COVID-19. Using immunoSEQ multiplex PCR, the repertoire was profiled, and TCRdb retains in-frame clones only, with some absent. The sample carries roughly 52,000 clones, around 68% recorded once. Sequencing followed a ViraFEST assay step that expanded antigen-specific CD4+ T cells with viral peptide pools. Once cultured for about 9 days, the cells underwent separation to obtain CD4+ T cells. Among the vaccine recipients, none had a prior SARS-CoV-2 infection, and nucleocapsid antibodies were negative. No antigens are known for them. The sequences come from CD4+ T cells from PBMCs cultured with SARS-CoV-2 spike peptides, collected before COVID-19 vaccination. The receptors shown here come from a human donor who received a COVID-19 vaccine.

V is TRBV5-6 and J is TRBJ2-6; D possibly corresponds to TRBD2 (5 bases). The CDR3 length is 19 residues. Per the germline V gene, CDR1 is SGHDT and CDR2 is YYEEEE. The V and J ends lost 5 bases and 1 base respectively, with 22 bases between them. The CDR3 here is CASRLREPPRASGANVLTF. The CDR3 DNA reads TGTGCCAGCAGGCTTAGGGAGCCGCCTCGAGCTTCTGGGGCCAACGTCCTGACTTTC.

CDR3 DNA: TGTGCCAGTAGTATCTTCGCGATCTCAGGGATACCCTATAATTCACCCCTCCACTTT. This encodes CASSIFAISGIPYNSPLHF. The chain recombines TRBV19 with TRBJ1-6, with a possible D match to TRBD1 (5 bases). The CDR3 has 19 residues. V was shortened by 3 bases and J by 2 bases, with 20 bases between the two germline ends. Germline V gene sequence: CDR1 LNHDA, CDR2 SQIVND (reference sequence).

This clone was counted a single time. This CDR3 is CASRDRNYGYTF. The CDR3 DNA follows: TGTGCCAGCAGGGACAGAAACTATGGCTACACCTTC. V usage is TRBV27 and J usage is TRBJ1-2, with D perhaps TRBD1 (6 bases). Trimming took off 6 bases at V and 2 bases at J, with 7 bases between the two ends. CDR3 length: 12 residues. Germline-derived CDR1 and CDR2 are MNHEY and SMNVEV (reference sequence).

J is TRBJ1-1 and V is TRBV4-3, with 7 bases that match TRBD1. Trimming took 3 bases from V and 1 from J; bases not matched to a gene: 11. Germline CDR1 is LGHNA and CDR2 is YSLEER. The CDR3 contains 17 residues. The CDR3 bases are TGCGCCAGCAGCCAGGTCACCGGGACAGTAGGGAACACTGAAGCTTTCTTT. Its translation: CASSQVTGTVGNTEAFF.

The chain employs TRBV9 and TRBJ1-2; 7 bases agree with TRBD1. The germline gives CDR1 SGDLS, CDR2 YYNGEE. The CDR3 length is 12 residues. Trimming took 4 bases from V and 7 from J; bases not matched to a gene: 4. The CDR3, as DNA: TGTGCCAGCAGCCCTGCAGGGGGTGGCTACACCTTC. Residues: CASSPAGGGYTF.

This clone showed up just a few times. CDR3 residues: CASSLDTYGYTF. For the CDR3, the DNA is TGTGCCAGCAGCTTAGACACCTATGGCTACACCTTC. The chain recombines TRBV7-9 with TRBJ1-2; no reliable D call. The CDR3 has 12 residues. Germline V lookup: CDR1 SEHNR, CDR2 FQNEAQ (reference sequence). V lost 1 base and J lost 4, with 4 bases in between.

The chain has TRBV4-1 and TRBJ2-1; 8 bases fit TRBD2. J gave up 0 bases and V 5 bases, and 3 bases lay outside the gene matches. The germline V gene has CDR1 MGHRA and CDR2 YSYEKL. The CDR3 is 15 residues long. The CDR3 nucleotides read TGCGCCAGCAGCGAGGGACTAGTCTCCTACAATGAGCAGTTCTTC. Translating gives CASSEGLVSYNEQFF.

The V call is TRBV19, the J call TRBJ1-6; D ambiguous. CDR1 LNHDA and CDR2 SQIVND come from the germline V gene (reference sequence). V was clipped by 7 bases and J by 12 bases, with 10 bases between them. CDR3 size: 11 residues. CDR3 residues: CASKTRGPLHF. Here the CDR3 DNA reads TGTGCCAGTAAGACGAGAGGACCCCTCCACTTT.

This clone was counted between two and nine times. The chain joins TRBV19 to TRBJ2-7; TRBD1 agrees at 10 bases. V shed 10 bases, J shed 5 bases, and the junction held 11 bases outside the gene matches. Germline V gene lookup returns CDR1 LNHDA and CDR2 SQIVND (reference sequence). The CDR3 contains 14 residues. The CDR3: CATKRDRGVNEQYF. The CDR3 DNA reads TGTGCCACCAAGCGGGACAGGGGAGTTAACGAGCAGTACTTC.

This chain connects TRBV6-6 to TRBJ1-2; TRBD1 is a possible D gene (6 bases). The CDR3 contains 16 residues. Germline assignment: CDR1 MNHNY and CDR2 SVGAGI (reference sequence). Trimming took 0 bases from V and 4 from J, leaving 15 bases between them. In DNA, the CDR3 is TGTGCCAGCAGTTACTCGGAATCGGGACACAGCTATGGCTACACCTTC. It translates to CASSYSESGHSYGYTF.

The chain couples TRBV18 to TRBJ1-4; D gene unclear. Germline CDR1 reads KGHSH; CDR2 reads LQKENI. Trimming took 1 base from V and 0 from J, leaving 12 bases between them. This CDR3 contains 17 residues. CDR3 bases: TGTGCCAGCTCACCACTTCCTTTTTCTGCAACTAATGAAAAACTGTTTTTT. Amino acid sequence: CASSPLPFSATNEKLFF.